A single count supports the clone carrying this T cell receptor beta chain. The target antigen is unknown. This sample stems from a study of cytomegalovirus exposure and HLA in healthy donors. The donors were members of the validation cohort comprising approximately 110 subjects, separate from the roughly 600-subject first cohort. Clones were sequenced by immunoSEQ multiplex PCR, and TCRdb holds only the in-frame ones, with some missing. The profile covers over 120,000 clones, with about 88% appearing a single time and 9% taken by the ten largest. Whole-study results and caveats: According to the study, around 150 TCR beta chains were cytomegalovirus-associated.

The germline V gene encodes CDR1 MDHEN and CDR2 SYDVKM. Trimming removed 5 bases from V and 5 bases from J; junction bases left unmatched: 5. This CDR3 has 14 residues. This TCR derives from a young woman in good health and CMV-seropositive. The sequenced material came from PBMCs. The chain is built from TRBV28 and TRBJ1-5; 8 bases align to TRBD1. The CDR3 DNA follows: TGTGCCAGCAGTAATGGACAGGGTCATCAGCCCCAGCATTTT. Translation gives CASSNGQGHQPQHF.